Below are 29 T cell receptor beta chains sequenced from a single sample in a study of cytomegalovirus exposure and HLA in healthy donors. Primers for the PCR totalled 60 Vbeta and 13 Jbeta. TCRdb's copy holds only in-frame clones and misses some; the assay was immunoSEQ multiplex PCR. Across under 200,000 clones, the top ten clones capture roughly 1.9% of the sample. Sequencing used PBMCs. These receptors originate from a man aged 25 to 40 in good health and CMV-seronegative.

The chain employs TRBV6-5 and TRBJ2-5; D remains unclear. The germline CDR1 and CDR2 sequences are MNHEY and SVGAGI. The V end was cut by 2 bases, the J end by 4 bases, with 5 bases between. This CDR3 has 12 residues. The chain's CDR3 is CASSYERETQYF. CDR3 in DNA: TGTGCCAGCAGTTACGAGAGAGAGACCCAGTACTTC.

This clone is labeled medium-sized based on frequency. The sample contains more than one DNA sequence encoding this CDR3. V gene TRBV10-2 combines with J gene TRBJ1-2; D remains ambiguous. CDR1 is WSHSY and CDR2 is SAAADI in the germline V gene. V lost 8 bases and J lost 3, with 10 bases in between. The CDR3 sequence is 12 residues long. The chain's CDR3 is CASRRDDYGYTF. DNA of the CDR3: TGCGCCAGCCGGAGGGATGACTATGGCTACACCTTC.

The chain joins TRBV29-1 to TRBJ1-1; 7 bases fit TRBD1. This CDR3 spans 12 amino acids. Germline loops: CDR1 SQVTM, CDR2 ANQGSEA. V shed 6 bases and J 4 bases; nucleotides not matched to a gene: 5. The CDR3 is CSVDRTGTEAFF. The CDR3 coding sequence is TGCAGCGTGGACCGGACAGGCACTGAAGCTTTCTTT.

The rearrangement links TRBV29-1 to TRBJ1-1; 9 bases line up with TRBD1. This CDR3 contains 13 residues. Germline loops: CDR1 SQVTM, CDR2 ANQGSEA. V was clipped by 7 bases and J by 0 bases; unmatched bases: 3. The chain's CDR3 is CSAGQGMNTEAFF. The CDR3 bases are TGCAGCGCCGGACAGGGGATGAACACTGAAGCTTTCTTT.

This CDR3 is CASSSPGQGAREPQHF. For the CDR3, the DNA is TGTGCCAGCAGTTCCCCGGGACAGGGGGCTAGGGAGCCCCAGCATTTT. V and J are TRBV6-6 and TRBJ1-5, with 12 bases aligning to TRBD1. After removal of 4 bases from V and 8 bases from J, the junction contained 9 bases not matched to a gene. The CDR3 covers 16 residues. CDR1 is MNHNY and CDR2 is SVGAGI in the germline V gene (reference sequence).

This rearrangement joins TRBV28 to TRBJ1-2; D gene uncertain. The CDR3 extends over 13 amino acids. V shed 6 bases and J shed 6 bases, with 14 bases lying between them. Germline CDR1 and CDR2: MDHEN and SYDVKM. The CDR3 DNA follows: TGTGCCAGCAGCCGCGCCGGGTTTGATGGCTACACCTTC. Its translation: CASSRAGFDGYTF.

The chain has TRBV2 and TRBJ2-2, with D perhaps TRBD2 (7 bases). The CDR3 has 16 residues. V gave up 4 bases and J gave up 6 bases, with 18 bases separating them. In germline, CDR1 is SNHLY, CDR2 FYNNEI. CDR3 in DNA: TGTGCCAGCAGTGTGGCGGGGGCCGAGTTTTCCGGGGAGCTGTTTTTT. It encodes CASSVAGAEFSGELFF.

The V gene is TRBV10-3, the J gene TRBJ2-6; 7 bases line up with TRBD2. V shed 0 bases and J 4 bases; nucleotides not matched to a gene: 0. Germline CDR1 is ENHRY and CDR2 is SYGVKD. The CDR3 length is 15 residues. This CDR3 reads CAISESGRGANVLTF. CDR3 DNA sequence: TGTGCCATCAGTGAGTCCGGGAGGGGGGCCAACGTCCTGACTTTC.

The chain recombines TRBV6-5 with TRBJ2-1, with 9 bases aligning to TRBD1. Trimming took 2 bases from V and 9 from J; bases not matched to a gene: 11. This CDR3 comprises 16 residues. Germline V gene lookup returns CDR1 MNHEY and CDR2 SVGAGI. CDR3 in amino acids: CASSYAGDRVAGEQFF. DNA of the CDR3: TGTGCCAGCAGTTACGCGGGGGACAGGGTAGCGGGTGAGCAGTTCTTC.

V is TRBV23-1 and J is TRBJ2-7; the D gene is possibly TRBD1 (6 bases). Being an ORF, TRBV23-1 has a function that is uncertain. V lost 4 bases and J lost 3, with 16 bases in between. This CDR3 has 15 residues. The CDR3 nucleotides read TGCGCCAGCAGTCCGTGGGGGCTGTTGGGCTACGAGCAGTACTTC. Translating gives CASSPWGLLGYEQYF.

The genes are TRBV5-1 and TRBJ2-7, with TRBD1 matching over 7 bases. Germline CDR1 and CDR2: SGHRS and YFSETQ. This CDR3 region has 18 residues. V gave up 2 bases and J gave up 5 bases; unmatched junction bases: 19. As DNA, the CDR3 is TGCGCCAGCAGCTTTCTTGGCAGGGGGATCGGAGGATCGCACGAGCAGTACTTC. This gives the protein CASSFLGRGIGGSHEQYF. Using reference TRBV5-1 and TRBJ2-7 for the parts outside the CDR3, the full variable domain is KAGVTQTPRYLIKTRGQQVTLSCSPISGHRSVSWYQQTPGQGLQFLFEYFSETQRNKGNFPGRFSGRQFSNSRSEMNVSTLELGDSALYLCASSFLGRGIGGSHEQYFGPGTRLTVT.

The CDR3: CASSPDSLTDTDTQYF. Here the CDR3 DNA reads TGCGCCAGCAGCCCGGACAGCCTTACCGACACAGATACGCAGTATTTT. The chain uses TRBV5-1 and TRBJ2-3, with D perhaps TRBD1 (6 bases). Germline assignment: CDR1 SGHRS and CDR2 YFSETQ. The V gene lost 4 bases and the J gene lost 2 bases, with 17 bases spanning the gap. The CDR3 is 16 amino acids.

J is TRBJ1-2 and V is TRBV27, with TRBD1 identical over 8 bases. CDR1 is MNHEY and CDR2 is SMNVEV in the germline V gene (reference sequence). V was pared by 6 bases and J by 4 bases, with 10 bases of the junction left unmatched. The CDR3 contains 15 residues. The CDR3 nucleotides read TGTGCCAGCAGCAGACATTCAGGGGGCTCCTATGGCTACACCTTC. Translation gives CASSRHSGGSYGYTF.

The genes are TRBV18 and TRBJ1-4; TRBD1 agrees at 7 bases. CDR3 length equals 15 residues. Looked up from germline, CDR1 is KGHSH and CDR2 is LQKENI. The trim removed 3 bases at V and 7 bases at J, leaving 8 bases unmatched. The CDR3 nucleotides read TGTGCCAGCTCACCGCCGGGACAGCCAACTGAAAAACTGTTTTTT. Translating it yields CASSPPGQPTEKLFF.

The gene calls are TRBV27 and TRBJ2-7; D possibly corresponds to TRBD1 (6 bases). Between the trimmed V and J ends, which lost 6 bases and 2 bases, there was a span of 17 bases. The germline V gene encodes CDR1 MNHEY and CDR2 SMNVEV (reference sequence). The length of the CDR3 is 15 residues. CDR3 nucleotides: TGTGCCAGCAGAACCTTTGGGACAAGGACCTACGAGCAGTACTTC. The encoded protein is CASRTFGTRTYEQYF.

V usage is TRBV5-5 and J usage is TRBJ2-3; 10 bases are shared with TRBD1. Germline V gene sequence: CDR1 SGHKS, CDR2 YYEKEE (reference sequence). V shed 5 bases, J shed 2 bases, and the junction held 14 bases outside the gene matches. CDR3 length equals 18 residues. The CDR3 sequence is CASRRAGTGDQFTDTQYF. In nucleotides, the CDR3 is TGTGCCAGCAGACGAGCCGGGACAGGGGATCAATTCACAGATACGCAGTATTTT.

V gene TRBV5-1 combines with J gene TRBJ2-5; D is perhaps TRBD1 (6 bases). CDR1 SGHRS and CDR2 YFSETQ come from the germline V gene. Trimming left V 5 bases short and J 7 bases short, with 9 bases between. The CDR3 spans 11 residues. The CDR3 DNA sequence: TGCGCCAGCAGGGCAGGGGTGACCCAGTACTTC. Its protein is CASRAGVTQYF.

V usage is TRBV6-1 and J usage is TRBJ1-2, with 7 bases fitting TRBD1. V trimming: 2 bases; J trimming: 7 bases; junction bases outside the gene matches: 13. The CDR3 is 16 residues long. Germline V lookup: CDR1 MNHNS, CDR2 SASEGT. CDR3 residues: CASSEYRVDRARGYTF. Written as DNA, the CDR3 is TGTGCCAGCAGTGAATATCGGGTCGACAGGGCTCGTGGCTACACCTTC.

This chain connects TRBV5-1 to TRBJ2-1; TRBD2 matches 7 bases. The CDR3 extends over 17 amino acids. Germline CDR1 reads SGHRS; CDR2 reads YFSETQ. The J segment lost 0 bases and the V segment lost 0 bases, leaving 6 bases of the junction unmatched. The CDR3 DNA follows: TGCGCCAGCAGCTTGGAGGGAGGGGCCAGCTCCTACAATGAGCAGTTCTTC. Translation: CASSLEGGASSYNEQFF.

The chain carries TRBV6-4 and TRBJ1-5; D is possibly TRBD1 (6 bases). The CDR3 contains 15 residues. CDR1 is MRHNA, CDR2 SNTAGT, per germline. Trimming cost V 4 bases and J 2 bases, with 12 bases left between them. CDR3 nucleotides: TGTGCCAGCAGTGCACAGGGTTTTGGCAATCAGCCCCAGCATTTT. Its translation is CASSAQGFGNQPQHF.

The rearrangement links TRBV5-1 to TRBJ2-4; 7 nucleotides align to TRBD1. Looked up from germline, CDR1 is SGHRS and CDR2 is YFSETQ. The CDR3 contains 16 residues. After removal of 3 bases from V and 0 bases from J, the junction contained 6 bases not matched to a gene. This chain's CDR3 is CASSSTGILAKNIQYF. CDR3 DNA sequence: TGCGCCAGCAGCTCGACAGGGATCCTAGCCAAAAACATTCAGTACTTC.

The CDR3 DNA reads TGTGCCAGCAGTGTAACCCCAGGGGGCCTAACTGAAGCTTTCTTT. This gives the protein CASSVTPGGLTEAFF. The chain is built from TRBV27 and TRBJ1-1; 8 bases line up with TRBD1. The CDR3 covers 15 residues. V lost 5 bases, J lost 5 bases, and 10 bases stayed unmatched. Germline CDR1 is MNHEY and CDR2 is SMNVEV (reference sequence).

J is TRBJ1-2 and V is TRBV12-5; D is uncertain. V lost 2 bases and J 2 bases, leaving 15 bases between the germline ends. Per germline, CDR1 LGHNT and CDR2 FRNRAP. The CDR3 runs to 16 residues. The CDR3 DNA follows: TGTGCTAGTGGTTTGCCTCAAGCCTCCCTAAACTATGGCTACACCTTC. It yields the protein CASGLPQASLNYGYTF.

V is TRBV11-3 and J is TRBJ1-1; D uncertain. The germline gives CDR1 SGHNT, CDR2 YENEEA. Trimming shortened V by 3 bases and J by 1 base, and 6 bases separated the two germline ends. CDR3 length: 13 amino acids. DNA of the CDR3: TGTGCCAGCAGCTTGTTAGCGAACACTGAAGCTTTCTTT. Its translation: CASSLLANTEAFF.

The CDR3 nucleotides read TGTGCCAGCAGTGAAGCGCGCGCGGGCCGCACAGATACGCAGTATTTT. Its translation: CASSEARAGRTDTQYF. This chain uses TRBV6-1 with TRBJ2-3, with D perhaps TRBD2 (5 bases). CDR3 length: 16 residues. The V and J ends lost 0 bases and 1 base respectively, with 11 bases between them. The germline gives CDR1 MNHNS, CDR2 SASEGT.

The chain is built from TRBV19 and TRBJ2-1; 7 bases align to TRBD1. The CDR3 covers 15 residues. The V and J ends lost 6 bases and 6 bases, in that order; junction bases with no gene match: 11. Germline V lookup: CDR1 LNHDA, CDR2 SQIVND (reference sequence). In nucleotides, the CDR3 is TGTGCCAGTAGGCGTGGGGGCGCAGGGGGCAATGAGCAGTTCTTC. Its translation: CASRRGGAGGNEQFF.

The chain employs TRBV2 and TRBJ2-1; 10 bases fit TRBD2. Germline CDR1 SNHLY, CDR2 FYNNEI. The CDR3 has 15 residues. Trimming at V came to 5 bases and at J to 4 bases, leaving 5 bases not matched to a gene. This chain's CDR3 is CASSSSGSKYNEQFF. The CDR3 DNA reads TGTGCCAGCAGTTCTAGCGGGAGCAAGTACAATGAGCAGTTCTTC.

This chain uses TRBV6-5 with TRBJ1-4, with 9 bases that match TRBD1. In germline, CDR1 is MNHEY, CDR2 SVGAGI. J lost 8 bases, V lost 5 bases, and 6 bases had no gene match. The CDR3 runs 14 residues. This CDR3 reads CASSIGTGNEKLFF. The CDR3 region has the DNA TGTGCCAGCAGTATTGGGACAGGGAACGAAAAACTGTTTTTT.

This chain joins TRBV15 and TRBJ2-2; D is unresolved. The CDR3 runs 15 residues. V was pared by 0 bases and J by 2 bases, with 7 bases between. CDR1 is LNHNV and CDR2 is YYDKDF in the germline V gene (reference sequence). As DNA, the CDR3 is TGTGCCACCAGCAGAGATAGTACTAACACCGGGGAGCTGTTTTTT. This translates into CATSRDSTNTGELFF.